The T cell receptor (beta chain) described here comes from a study of cytomegalovirus exposure and HLA in healthy donors (TCRdb year 2017). Background for the entire study: An earlier analysis of several hundred of the donors reported approximately 290 Gb of sequence data and 117 million unique TCR beta sequences from some 180 million T cells. All discovery cohort repertoires had been generated using a single sequencing platform. Roughly 300 gigabases of sequencing data and approximately 91 million unique TCR sequences made up an early release that covered about 640 HLA-typed donors. HLA typing covered class I and class II loci at four-digit resolution. The study was designed to test whether signatures of past pathogen exposure could be identified by cataloging public T cell receptors. Typing coverage differed by locus: A, B, C, DRB1 and DQB1 were typed in about 620-630 donors, DQA1 in roughly 510, DPA1 in approximately 610, and DPB1 in roughly 450. On average, roughly 200,000 unique TCR beta nucleotide sequences were sequenced per donor among 398 genotyped donors of the cohort, with about 17% of those sequences being non-productive. In an earlier analysis of 500 to 650 of the donors, high-throughput TCR beta sequencing was used to judge whether each TCR beta V gene segment behaved as functional or pseudogenic. A handful of DR-DQ haplotypes were handled as single units for association and clustering because linkage in the cohort was strong. The genetic ancestry cluster associated with self-reported Caucasian donors included about 81% of the approximately 430 genotyped donors. A later genetic analysis took genome-wide SNP genotypes for about 65% of the 666 donors and used that subset as a discovery cohort. Alongside the repertoire data, information on donor age, sex, ethnicity and CMV serostatus was compiled. The study used immunosequencing to profile the T cell repertoires of some 600 subjects and linked those repertoires to cytomegalovirus serostatus. To study patterns of TCR occurrence, a later analysis re-analyzed previously published TCR beta repertoires from 700 or so donors and added high-resolution HLA genotyping. The study combined high-throughput TCR immunosequencing, statistical association of individual TCRs with disease status, and machine learning to predict cytomegalovirus infection status. Rather than drawing on any new phenotypic data, the later analysis identified candidate immune exposures from TCR beta sequences and the way those sequences occurred across donors. Along with the roughly 670-subject first cohort, a separate validation cohort of about 110 different subjects was used.

In total, fewer than 750 healthy bone marrow donors made up the cohort. All cohort members were sampled while nominally healthy, although unrecorded immune exposures were likely present. The donor tested CMV seronegative and was one of the 352 seronegative cohort members. Each donor provided a peripheral blood sample, and peripheral blood mononuclear cells were used for TCR beta sequencing. Genomic DNA extraction from the blood cell samples was performed with the Qiagen DNeasy Blood Extraction Kit. Points on this clone: Its antigen remains unidentified. Within one base of it there is no much larger clone, and no base qualities were kept.

V lost 3 bases and J lost 2 bases, and the count of bases not matched to a germline gene is 7. From the cysteine through the phenylalanine, the CDR3 covers 15 amino acids. Only CDR3 DNA is held: 45 bases, read in frame from base 1. CDR1 and CDR2, per the germline V gene, are LGHNA and YSLEER. The investigation overall reported the following: Some IMGT-functional V segments, including TRBV6-2 and TRBV6-3, could not be distinguished by the 87-base-pair reads and were therefore excluded. The earlier analysis of some 540 of the donors excluded 15 to 20 rarely observed V segments, including chromosome 9 orphons, because counts were too low. A later analysis found that most CMV-associated TCR beta chains appeared HLA-restricted, with HLA associations seemingly driven largely by CMV exposure. When HLA alleles, especially DR and DQ, strongly co-occurred, TCR associations were difficult to assign to individual alleles. Correlated functional status among segregating V segments might reflect linkage disequilibrium, but an unknown experimental factor could not be ruled out. While some public TCRs were present in many individuals, most TCR sequences turned up only very rarely across donors. An earlier analysis of approximately 590 of the donors showed that most TCR beta V segments appeared in productive rearrangements either about 87% or about 30% of the time, which broadly matched IMGT annotations. A further reported finding was that TCR beta sequences accurately predicted the HLA-A and HLA-B alleles for most subjects in the first cohort. The classifier was reported to diagnose cytomegalovirus status with high specificity and sensitivity in both the original and validation cohorts. It was suggested by the authors that the approach could potentially be generalized to other disease states and immunological phenotypes. Specific HLA alleles were associated with roughly 17,000 TCR beta sequences at a false discovery rate of 0.05 in a later analysis. Roughly uniform sequencing depth across donors was assumed in presence/absence analyses, although this assumption may not hold. A later analysis reported that several top co-occurrence clusters appeared linked to parvovirus B19, influenza, CMV and Epstein-Barr virus. In vitro tests confirmed that three of the cytomegalovirus-associated TCR beta chains recognize cytomegalovirus antigens. A cluster of highly shared sequence variants was judged likely to be a technical artifact of the sequencing pipeline. In a later analysis, HLA-associated TCR beta chains showed more clonal expansion and lower generation probabilities than non-associated chains that were equally common. V-gene and J-gene trimming of TCR beta chains was associated with a missense DCLRE1C variant in a later genetic analysis, and the association was replicated in an independent cohort. According to a later analysis, TCR association rates differed among HLA loci, with DRB1 alleles showing the most associated TCRs and HLA-C alleles showing the fewest. Immune exposure information for the cohort was limited to CMV serostatus. In the study, 150 to 200 TCR beta chains were listed as associated with cytomegalovirus. Compared with the roughly 710-donor mean, donors in an Asian-associated ancestry cluster had fewer N-insertions in productive TCRs, according to a later genetic analysis. HLA typing was unavailable for some donors at each locus, so association tests used only the typed subset. This cohort had only TCR beta chains sequenced, and the lack of alpha or paired-chain data limited which features could be detected.

The method behind the library was the immunoSEQ multiplex PCR assay. For the multiplex PCR, a mixture combining 60 forward primers for TCR Vbeta segments and 13 reverse primers for TCR Jbeta segments was used. The CDR3 region of rearranged TCR beta genes was amplified from genomic DNA with a multiplex PCR assay. On the Illumina HiSeq System, the amplified TCR beta libraries were sequenced as 87-base-pair reads. The study's processing was this. Across the 700 or so repertoires, a later analysis counted roughly 77 million unique TCR beta chains, 9.5 million to 13 million of which were shared by at least two donors. Raw reads were error-corrected and collapsed into unique sequences with a nearest-neighbor algorithm that merged closely related sequences to remove PCR and sequencing errors. CDR3 sequences were aligned to IMGT reference sequences to assign V, D and J gene segments. For a sequence to be retained, a match of at least six nucleotides to both a V gene segment and a J gene segment was required. Rearrangements were called productive when the CDR3 lacked stop codons and stayed in frame with V and J; all others were non-productive. CDR3 was defined by IMGT convention, running from the second conserved V-encoded cysteine to the conserved J-encoded phenylalanine. Sequences without an unambiguous match to a single V gene segment were excluded from the earlier analysis of almost 600 of the donors. An earlier analysis of almost 600 of the donors classified V segments as functional when productive rearrangements were above 56.7% and as segregating when the standard deviation between donors was above 5%. A statistical classification framework was built to diagnose cytomegalovirus status from the catalog of TCR beta chain sequences. In a later analysis, TCR nucleotide sequences were compared against IMGT/GENE-DB human TR gene sequences so that V and J genes could be assigned. Using the TCRdist pipeline, a later analysis assigned CDR3 sequences along with most-parsimonious VDJ recombination scenarios. In a later analysis, each TCR beta chain was defined by its CDR3 amino acid sequence together with its V-gene family, and reads lacking a unique V-gene family were excluded. In a later analysis, 550 to 650 highly shared, low-generation-probability nucleotide sequences were removed to address suspected cross-contamination and a sequencing artifact. For each public chain, a later analysis derived a clonal expansion index from normalized ranks of inferred template counts within each repertoire. A later analysis computed generation probabilities with a VDJ recombination model fitted to out-of-frame rearrangements, and checked the results against IGoR. Hypergeometric tests were used in a later analysis to score TCR-TCR, TCR-HLA and TCR-CMV co-occurrence, with a repertoire-size bias correction applied to the TCR pairs. A later analysis estimated false discovery rates by permuting HLA or CMV assignments 20 times. In a later analysis, co-occurring TCRs were grouped using DBSCAN, with TCRdist sequence similarity added in when clustering inside HLA-allele-positive subsets. Co-occurrence clustering excluded repertoires with fewer than 30,000 or more than 120,000 public chains, plus five with anomalous nucleotide sharing. TCRdb took over this immuneACCESS table, retaining in-frame rearrangements with V and J assigned. Such tables are incomplete; in checked studies, under half of the missing clones stem from an unresolved V gene, and the remainder is unexplained. V, J and clone size were drawn from that table, and D and trimming were deduced from the DNA. For this sample the table gives under 130,000 clones, of which around 78% were detected only once. The ten largest clones take up approximately 5.6% of the sample.

Here the chain combines TRBV4-3 and TRBJ2-7; the central 7 bases match TRBD1. The receptor comes from a male donor in good health and CMV-seronegative. Sequencing input: PBMCs. The nucleotides read TGCGCCAGCAGCCAGTACCGGGACAGAGCCTACGAGCAGTACTTC. It codes for CASSQYRDRAYEQYF.